This TCR beta chain was found in a study of cytomegalovirus exposure and HLA in healthy donors. V was pared by 1 base and J by 2 bases, with 8 bases between. The CDR3 consists of 14 residues. Germline assignment: CDR1 SGHDT and CDR2 YYEEEE. 13 Jbeta primers and 60 Vbeta primers were used for the PCR. Sequencing was performed with immunoSEQ multiplex PCR; in TCRdb, only in-frame clones are kept and a portion is missing. The top ten hold approximately 4.5% of the sample, which has fewer than 110,000 clones, over 75% seen once. The chain has TRBV5-6 and TRBJ2-3; no definite D call. The sequence was collected from a male donor in good health and CMV-seronegative. The source material was PBMCs. The CDR3: CASSLFRVTDTQYF. CDR3 nucleotides: TGTGCCAGCAGCTTGTTTCGGGTCACAGATACGCAGTATTTT.